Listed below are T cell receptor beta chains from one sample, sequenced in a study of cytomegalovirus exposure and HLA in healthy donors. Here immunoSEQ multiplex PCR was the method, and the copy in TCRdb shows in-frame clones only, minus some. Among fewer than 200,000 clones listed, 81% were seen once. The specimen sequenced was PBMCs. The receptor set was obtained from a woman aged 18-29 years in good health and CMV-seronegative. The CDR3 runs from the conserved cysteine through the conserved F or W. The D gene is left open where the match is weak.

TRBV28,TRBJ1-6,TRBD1,TGTGCCAGCAGTCTAAACAGGGGGCCCCCCCTCCACTTT,CASSLNRGPPLHF
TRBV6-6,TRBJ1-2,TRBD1,TGTGCCAGCAGTTATACAGACAGGGGCTATGGCTACACCTTC,CASSYTDRGYGYTF
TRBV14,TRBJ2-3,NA,TGTGCCAGCAGCCCCCTGAAGCGGAGGGGCGCAGATACGCAGTATTTT,CASSPLKRRGADTQYF
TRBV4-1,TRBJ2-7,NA,TGCGCCAGCAGCCAAGGTTTTCGCGGATACGAGCAGTACTTC,CASSQGFRGYEQYF
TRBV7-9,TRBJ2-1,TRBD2,TGTGCCAGCAGCCAGGGACTAGCGGGAGGGGGATACAATGAGCAGTTCTTC,CASSQGLAGGGYNEQFF
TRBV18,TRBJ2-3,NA,TGTGCCAGCTCACCATCAGGGGGGAATACGCAGTATTTT,CASSPSGGNTQYF
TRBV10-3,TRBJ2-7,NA,TGTGCCATCAGTGAGGACGTAGGACTCTACGAGCAGTACTTC,CAISEDVGLYEQYF
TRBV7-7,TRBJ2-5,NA,TGTGCCAGCAGCTTAGGAAGGGGGGAGACCCAGTACTTC,CASSLGRGETQYF
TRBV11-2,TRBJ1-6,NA,TGTGCCAGCAGCCCCGGCATTCGAGACAGACATAATTCACCCCTCCACTTT,CASSPGIRDRHNSPLHF
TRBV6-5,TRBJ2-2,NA,TGTGCCAGCAGTCAGACATGGGACACCGGGGAGCTGTTTTTT,CASSQTWDTGELFF